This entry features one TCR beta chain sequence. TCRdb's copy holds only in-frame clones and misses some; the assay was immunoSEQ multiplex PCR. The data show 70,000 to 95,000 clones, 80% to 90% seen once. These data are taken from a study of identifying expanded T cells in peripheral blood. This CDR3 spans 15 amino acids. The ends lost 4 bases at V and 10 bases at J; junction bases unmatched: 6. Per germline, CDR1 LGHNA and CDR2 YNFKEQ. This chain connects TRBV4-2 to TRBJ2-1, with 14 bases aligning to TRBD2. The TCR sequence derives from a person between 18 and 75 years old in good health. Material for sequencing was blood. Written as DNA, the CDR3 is TGTGCCAGCAGCCCCGGACTAGCGGGAGGACCCGAGCAGTTCTTC. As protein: CASSPGLAGGPEQFF.